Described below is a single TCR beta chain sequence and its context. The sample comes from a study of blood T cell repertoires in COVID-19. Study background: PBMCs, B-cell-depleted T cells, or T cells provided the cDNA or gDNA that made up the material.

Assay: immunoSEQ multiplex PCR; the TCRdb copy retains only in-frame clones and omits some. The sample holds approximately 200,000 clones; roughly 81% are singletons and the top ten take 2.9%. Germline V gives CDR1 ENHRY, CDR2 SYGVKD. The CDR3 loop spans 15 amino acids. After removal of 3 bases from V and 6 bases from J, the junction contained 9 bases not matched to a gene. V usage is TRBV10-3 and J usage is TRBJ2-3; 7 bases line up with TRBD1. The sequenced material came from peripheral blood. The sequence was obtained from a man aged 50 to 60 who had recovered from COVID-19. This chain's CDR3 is CAISDRDSQVDTQYF. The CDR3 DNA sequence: TGTGCCATCAGTGACCGGGACAGCCAGGTGGATACGCAGTATTTT.